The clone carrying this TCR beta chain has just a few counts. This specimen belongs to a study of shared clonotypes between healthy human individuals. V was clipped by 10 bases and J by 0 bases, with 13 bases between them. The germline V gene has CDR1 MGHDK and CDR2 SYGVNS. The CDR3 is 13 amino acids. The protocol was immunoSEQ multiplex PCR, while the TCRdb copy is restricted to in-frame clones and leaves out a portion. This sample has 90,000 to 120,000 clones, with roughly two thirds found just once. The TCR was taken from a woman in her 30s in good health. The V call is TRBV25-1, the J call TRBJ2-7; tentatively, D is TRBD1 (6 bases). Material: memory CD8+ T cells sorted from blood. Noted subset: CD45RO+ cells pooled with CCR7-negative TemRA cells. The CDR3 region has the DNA TGTGCCACCGGGACACCGAGCTCCTACGAGCAGTACTTC. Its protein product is CATGTPSSYEQYF.